This TCR beta chain was recovered during a study of CD8+ T cells in alopecia areata listed by TCRdb under 2018. About the investigation overall: Treated patients were enrolled in an open-label pilot trial of oral tofacitinib, 5 to 10 mg twice daily, for moderate-to-severe alopecia areata. Patients received tofacitinib for 6 to 18 months and were then followed off drug for 6 months to check for delayed response and recurrence. Scalp clonality was compared across normal scalp (n=4), patchy alopecia areata scalp (n=8), and alopecia totalis/universalis scalp (n=8). Scalp tissue and sorted CD4+ and CD8+ peripheral blood T cells from patchy and totalis/universalis alopecia areata patients and from healthy controls were covered by human TCRbeta sequencing. RNA was extracted with the PAXgene miRNA kit for fixed scalp, the miRNeasy kit for PBMCs, and the RNeasy kit for mouse skin. Biopsies were taken from tofacitinib-treated patients at baseline and at 4 and 24 weeks of treatment, and a later scalp biopsy was taken in several of the tofacitinib-treated patients. To study T cell clonal expansion in alopecia areata, the researchers applied high-throughput TCRbeta sequencing to both the C3H/HeJ mouse model and human patients. TCRbeta CDR3 regions were amplified by immunoSEQ multiplex PCR with 35 Vbeta forward and 13 Jbeta reverse primers. Broader findings and caveats from the paper: Lesional scalp, especially in alopecia totalis/universalis, showed higher clonality and more expanded CD8+ clones than normal scalp, suggesting antigenic drive. Resident alphabeta T cells in normal human skin are also sequenced, complicating scalp TCR repertoire analysis, unlike mouse skin dominated by gammadelta T cells. Shared TCR sequences between patients were less evident than in mice, which may be partly attributable to HLA diversity in the patient population.

This clone was seen more than once but under ten times. Its antigen specificity is not known. Within one base of it there is no much larger clone, and no base qualities were kept. The trim is 1 base for V and 6 bases for J, with a gap of 13 bases between the germline ends. CDR1 and CDR2 are read off the germline V gene as SGHTA and FQGNSA. The CDR3 contains 15 residues, cysteine and phenylalanine counted. Only the CDR3 DNA stays, 45 bases, in frame from base 1. Libraries came from the immunoSEQ multiplex PCR assay. RNA was extracted from all samples and reverse transcribed into cDNA as template for TCR sequencing. First-strand cDNA was synthesized using SuperScript III with a 2:1 mix of oligo-dT and random hexamers. Amplification bias was assessed with a synthetic immune receptor repertoire, and residual bias was removed computationally. From the authors' description of their analysis: Raw reads were preprocessed to remove errors, and CDR3 was defined by IMGT conventions from the conserved cysteine to phenylalanine. To get clonality, Shannon entropy was normalized by log2 of the number of productive unique TCRs and the result was subtracted from 1. Whether scalp clones were CD4 or CD8 was inferred by matching scalp TCRbeta sequences against CD4 and CD8 repertoires sorted from blood. The immuneACCESS repertoire file appears here via TCRdb, limited to in-frame rearrangements. These files lack a portion of the clones; in checked studies, under half of the deficit traces to unresolved V genes, and the cause of the others is not known. Clone size and the V and J calls come from that table; the DNA yielded D and trimming. This sample comprises 100,000 to 150,000 clones, more than 30% of them detected only once. The top ten hold over 3% of the sample.

Lesional scalp punch biopsies and peripheral blood were collected from alopecia areata patients. PBMCs were isolated by density centrifugation and stained for CD3, CD4 and CD8, and CD4+ and CD8+ T cells were sorted on a FACSAria. The sample was CD4+ T cells sorted from blood. The chain couples TRBV7-2 to TRBJ2-1; no D segment can be confidently identified. The clonotype was recovered from a human donor with alopecia areata. CDR3 reads: CASSLEGNVGNEQFF. The nucleotide sequence is TGTGCCAGCAGCTTAGAGGGCAATGTGGGCAATGAGCAGTTCTTC.